Here is one T cell receptor (beta chain) with its context. This record belongs to a study of blood T cell repertoires in COVID-19. Study information: Acute and convalescent COVID-19 specimens originated in the United States, Italy and Spain. The cDNA or gDNA used as material had been derived from T cells, B-cell-depleted T cells, or PBMCs.

The germline CDR1 and CDR2 sequences are WSHSY and SAAADI. The CDR3 runs 13 residues. The V gene lost 7 bases and the J gene lost 4 bases, with 13 bases spanning the gap. Original data processing: Amplification of reference gene primers provided the estimated nucleated cell counts. Here immunoSEQ multiplex PCR was the method, and the copy in TCRdb shows in-frame clones only, minus some. The D gene and trimming were derived from the DNA, and the V and J assignments and clone size from that table. Here the sample spans roughly 84,000 clones, over 70% being singletons. The clonotype comes from a woman aged 40 to 55 with active or convalescent COVID-19. Sequences were obtained from peripheral blood. The chain joins TRBV10-2 to TRBJ1-1, with D possibly being TRBD1 (5 bases). The CDR3 is CASKVGEGTEAFF. The CDR3 DNA follows: TGCGCCAGCAAGGTAGGGGAAGGCACTGAAGCTTTCTTT.